The T cell receptor beta chain under discussion was sequenced for a study of blood T cell repertoires in COVID-19. V shed 1 base, J shed 1 base, and the junction held 2 bases outside the gene matches. This CDR3 is built from 15 residues. The V gene's germline CDR1 is KGHSH and CDR2 LQKENI. This table comes from immunoSEQ multiplex PCR, and its TCRdb copy is limited to in-frame clones, with some not included. The sample shows some 97,000 clones, 80% to 90% of them seen only once. The chain couples TRBV18 to TRBJ2-3, with 7 bases fitting TRBD1. Source material: PBMCs or T cells enriched from blood (not recorded which). This clonotype was sampled from a woman aged 45-60 years who had recovered from COVID-19. In DNA form, the CDR3 reads TGTGCCAGCTCACCACGACAGGGCGGCACAGATACGCAGTATTTT. This encodes CASSPRQGGTDTQYF.